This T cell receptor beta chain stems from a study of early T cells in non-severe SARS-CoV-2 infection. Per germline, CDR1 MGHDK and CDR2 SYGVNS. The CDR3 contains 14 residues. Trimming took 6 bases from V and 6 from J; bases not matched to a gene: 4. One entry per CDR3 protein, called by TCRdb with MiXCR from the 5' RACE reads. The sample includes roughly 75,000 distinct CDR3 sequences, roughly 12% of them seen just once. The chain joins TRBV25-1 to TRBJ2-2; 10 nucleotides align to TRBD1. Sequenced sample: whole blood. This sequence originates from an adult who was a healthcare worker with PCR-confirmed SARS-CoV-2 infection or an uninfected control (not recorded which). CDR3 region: CASRGQGKAGELFF. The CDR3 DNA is TGTGCCAGCAGGGGACAGGGGAAGGCCGGGGAGCTGTTTTTT.